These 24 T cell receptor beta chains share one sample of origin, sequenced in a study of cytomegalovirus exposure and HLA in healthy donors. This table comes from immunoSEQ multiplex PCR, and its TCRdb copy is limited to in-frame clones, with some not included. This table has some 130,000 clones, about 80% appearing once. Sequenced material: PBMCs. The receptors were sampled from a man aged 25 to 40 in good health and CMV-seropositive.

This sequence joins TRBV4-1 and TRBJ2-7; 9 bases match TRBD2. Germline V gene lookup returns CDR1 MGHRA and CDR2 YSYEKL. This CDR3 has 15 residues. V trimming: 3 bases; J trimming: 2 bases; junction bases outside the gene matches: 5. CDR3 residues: CASSQLAGDTYEQYF. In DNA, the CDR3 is TGCGCCAGCAGCCAGTTAGCGGGAGACACCTACGAGCAGTACTTC.

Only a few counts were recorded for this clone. This CDR3 is CASSRLGYGYTF. The CDR3 bases are TGTGCCAGCAGCCGACTAGGCTATGGCTACACCTTC. This chain joins TRBV6-5 and TRBJ1-2; D call uncertain. Trimming cost V 6 bases and J 4 bases, with 9 bases left between them. Germline CDR1 MNHEY, CDR2 SVGAGI. CDR3 length: 12 amino acids.

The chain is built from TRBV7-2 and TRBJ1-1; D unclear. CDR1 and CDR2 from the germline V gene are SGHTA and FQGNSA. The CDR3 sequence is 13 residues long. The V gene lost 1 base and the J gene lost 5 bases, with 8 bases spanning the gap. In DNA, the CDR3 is TGTGCCAGCAGCTTAGGGCCGATGACTGAAGCTTTCTTT. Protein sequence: CASSLGPMTEAFF.

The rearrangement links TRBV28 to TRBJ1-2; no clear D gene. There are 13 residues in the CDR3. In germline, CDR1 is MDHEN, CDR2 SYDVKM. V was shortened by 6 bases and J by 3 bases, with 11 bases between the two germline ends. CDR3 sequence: CASRPQSYYGYTF. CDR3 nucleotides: TGTGCCAGCAGACCACAGTCATACTATGGCTACACCTTC.

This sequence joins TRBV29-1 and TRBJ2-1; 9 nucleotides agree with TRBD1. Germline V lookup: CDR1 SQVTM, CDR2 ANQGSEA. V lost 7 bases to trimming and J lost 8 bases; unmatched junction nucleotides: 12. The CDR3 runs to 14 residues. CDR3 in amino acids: CSAPGQGIGDEQFF. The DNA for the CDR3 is TGCAGCGCGCCGGGACAGGGTATCGGCGATGAGCAGTTCTTC.

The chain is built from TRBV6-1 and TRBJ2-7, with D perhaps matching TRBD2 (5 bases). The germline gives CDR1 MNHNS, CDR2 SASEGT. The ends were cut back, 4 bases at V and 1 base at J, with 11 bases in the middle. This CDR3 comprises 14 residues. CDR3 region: CASSGQRNSYEQYF. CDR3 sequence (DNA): TGTGCCAGCAGTGGTCAGCGGAATTCCTACGAGCAGTACTTC.

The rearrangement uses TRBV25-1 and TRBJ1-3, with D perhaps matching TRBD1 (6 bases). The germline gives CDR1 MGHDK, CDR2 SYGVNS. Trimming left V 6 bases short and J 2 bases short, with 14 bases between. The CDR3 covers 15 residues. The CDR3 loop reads CASRADKGAGNTIYF. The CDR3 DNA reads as TGTGCCAGCAGGGCCGATAAGGGGGCTGGAAACACCATATATTTT.

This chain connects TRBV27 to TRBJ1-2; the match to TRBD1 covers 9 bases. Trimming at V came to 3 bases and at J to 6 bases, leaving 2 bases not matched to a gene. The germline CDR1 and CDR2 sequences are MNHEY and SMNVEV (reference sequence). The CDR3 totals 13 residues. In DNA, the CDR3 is TGTGCCAGCAGTTTCCGACAGGGGGATGGCTACACCTTC. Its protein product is CASSFRQGDGYTF.

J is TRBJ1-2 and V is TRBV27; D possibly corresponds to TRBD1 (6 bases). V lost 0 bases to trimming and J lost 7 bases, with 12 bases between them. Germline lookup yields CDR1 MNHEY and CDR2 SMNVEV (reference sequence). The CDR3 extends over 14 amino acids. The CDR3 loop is CASSLSGGDGGYTF. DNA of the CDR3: TGTGCCAGCAGTTTATCTGGGGGCGATGGTGGCTACACCTTC.

The CDR3 loop is CASSLIGRGSYEQYF. The CDR3 DNA sequence: TGCGCCAGCAGCTTGATTGGCAGGGGGAGCTACGAGCAGTACTTC. V usage is TRBV5-1 and J usage is TRBJ2-7; TRBD1 aligns across 7 bases. The junction had 7 bases not matched to a gene; V was cut back by 1 base and J by 3 bases. CDR3 length: 15 amino acids. Germline-derived CDR1 and CDR2 are SGHRS and YFSETQ.

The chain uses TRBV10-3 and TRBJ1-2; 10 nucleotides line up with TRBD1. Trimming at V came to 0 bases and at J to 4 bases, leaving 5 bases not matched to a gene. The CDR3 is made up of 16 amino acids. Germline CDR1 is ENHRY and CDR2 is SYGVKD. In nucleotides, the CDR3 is TGTGCCATCAGTGAGTCGGGACAGGGGCCCTTCTATGGCTACACCTTC. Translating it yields CAISESGQGPFYGYTF.

CDR3 residues: CASSQRERTEAFF. CDR3 sequence (DNA): TGTGCCAGCAGCCAAAGGGAGCGGACTGAAGCTTTCTTT. The gene calls are TRBV5-5 and TRBJ1-1; D ambiguous. This CDR3 comprises 13 residues. Trimming took off 4 bases at V and 5 bases at J, with 12 bases between the two ends. Per germline, CDR1 SGHKS and CDR2 YYEKEE (reference sequence).

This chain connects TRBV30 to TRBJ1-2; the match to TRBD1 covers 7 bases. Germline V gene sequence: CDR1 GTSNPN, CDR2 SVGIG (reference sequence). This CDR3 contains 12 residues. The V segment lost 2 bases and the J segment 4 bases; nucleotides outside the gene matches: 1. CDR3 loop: CAWSPGGYGYTF. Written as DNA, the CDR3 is TGTGCCTGGAGTCCAGGGGGCTATGGCTACACCTTC.

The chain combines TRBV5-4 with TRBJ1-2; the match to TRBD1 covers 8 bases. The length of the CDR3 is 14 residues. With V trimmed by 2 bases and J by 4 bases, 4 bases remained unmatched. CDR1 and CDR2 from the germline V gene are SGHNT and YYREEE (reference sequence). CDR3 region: CASSFKQGGYGYTF. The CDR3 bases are TGTGCCAGCAGCTTTAAACAGGGGGGCTATGGCTACACCTTC.

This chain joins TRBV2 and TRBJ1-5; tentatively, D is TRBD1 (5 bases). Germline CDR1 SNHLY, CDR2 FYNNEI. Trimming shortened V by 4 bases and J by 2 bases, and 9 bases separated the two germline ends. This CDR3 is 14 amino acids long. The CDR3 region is CASSGQSGNQPQHF. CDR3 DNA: TGTGCCAGCAGTGGACAGTCTGGCAATCAGCCCCAGCATTTT. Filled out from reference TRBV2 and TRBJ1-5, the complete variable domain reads EPEVTQTPSHQVTQMGQEVILRCVPISNHLYFYWYRQILGQKVEFLVSFYNNEISEKSEIFDDQFSVERPDGSNFTLKIRSTKLEDSAMYFCASSGQSGNQPQHFGDGTRLSIL.

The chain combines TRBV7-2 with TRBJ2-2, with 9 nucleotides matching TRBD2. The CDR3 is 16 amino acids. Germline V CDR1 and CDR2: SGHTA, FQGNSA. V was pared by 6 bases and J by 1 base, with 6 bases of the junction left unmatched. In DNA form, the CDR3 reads TGTGCCAGCAGAGGAGCGGGGGGCCGGAACACCGGGGAGCTGTTTTTT. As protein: CASRGAGGRNTGELFF.

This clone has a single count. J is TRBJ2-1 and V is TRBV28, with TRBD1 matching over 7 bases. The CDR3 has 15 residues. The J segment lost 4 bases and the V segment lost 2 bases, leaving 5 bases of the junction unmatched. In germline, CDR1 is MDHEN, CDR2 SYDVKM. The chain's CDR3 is CASSLRRTGYNEQFF. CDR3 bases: TGTGCCAGCAGTTTACGACGGACAGGTTACAATGAGCAGTTCTTC.

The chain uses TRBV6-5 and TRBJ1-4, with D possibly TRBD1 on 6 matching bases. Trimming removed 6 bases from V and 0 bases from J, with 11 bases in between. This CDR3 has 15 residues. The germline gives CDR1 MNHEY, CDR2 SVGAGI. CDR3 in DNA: TGTGCCAGCAGCTGGACAGAAACAACTAATGAAAAACTGTTTTTT. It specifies CASSWTETTNEKLFF.

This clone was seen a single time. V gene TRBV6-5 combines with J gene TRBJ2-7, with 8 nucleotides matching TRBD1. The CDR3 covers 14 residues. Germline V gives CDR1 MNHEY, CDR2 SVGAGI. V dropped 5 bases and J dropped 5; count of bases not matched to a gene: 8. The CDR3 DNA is TGTGCCAGCAGTGTCCGGGACAGGTCCCACGAGCAGTACTTC. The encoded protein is CASSVRDRSHEQYF.

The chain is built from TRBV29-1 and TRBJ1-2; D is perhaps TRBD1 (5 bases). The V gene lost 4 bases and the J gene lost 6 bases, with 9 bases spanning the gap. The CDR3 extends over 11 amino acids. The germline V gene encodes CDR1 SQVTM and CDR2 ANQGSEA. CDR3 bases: TGCAGCGTTGGACAGTCTGATGGCTACACCTTC. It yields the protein CSVGQSDGYTF. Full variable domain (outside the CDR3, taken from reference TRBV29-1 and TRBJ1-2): SAVISQKPSRDICQRGTSLTIQCQVDSQVTMMFWYRQQPGQSLTLIATANQGSEATYESGFVIDKFPISRPNLTFSTLTVSNMSPEDSSIYLCSVGQSDGYTFGSGTRLTVV.

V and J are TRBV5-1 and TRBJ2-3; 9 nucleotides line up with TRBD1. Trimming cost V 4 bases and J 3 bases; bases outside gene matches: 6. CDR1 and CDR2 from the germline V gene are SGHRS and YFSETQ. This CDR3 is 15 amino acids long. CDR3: CASSPGTGTTDTQYF. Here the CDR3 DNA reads TGCGCCAGCAGCCCCGGGACAGGGACTACAGATACGCAGTATTTT.

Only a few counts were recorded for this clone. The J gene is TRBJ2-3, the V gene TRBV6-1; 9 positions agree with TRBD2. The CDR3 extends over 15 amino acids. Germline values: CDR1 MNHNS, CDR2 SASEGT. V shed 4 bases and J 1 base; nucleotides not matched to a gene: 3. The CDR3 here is CASSGVAGGTDTQYF. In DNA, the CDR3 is TGTGCCAGCAGTGGGGTAGCGGGAGGCACAGATACGCAGTATTTT.

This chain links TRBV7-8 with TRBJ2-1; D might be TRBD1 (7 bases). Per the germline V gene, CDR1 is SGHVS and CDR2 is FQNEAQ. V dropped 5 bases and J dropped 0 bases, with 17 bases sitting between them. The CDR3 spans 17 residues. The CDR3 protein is CASSADRELASYNEQFF. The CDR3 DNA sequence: TGTGCCAGCAGCGCAGACAGGGAACTAGCCTCCTACAATGAGCAGTTCTTC.

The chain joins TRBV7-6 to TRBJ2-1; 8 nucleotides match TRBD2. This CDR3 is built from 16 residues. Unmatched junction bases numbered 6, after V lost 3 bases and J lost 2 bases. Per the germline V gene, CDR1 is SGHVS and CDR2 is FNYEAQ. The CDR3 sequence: CASSFTTSGTYNEQFF. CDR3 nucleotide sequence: TGTGCCAGCAGCTTTACTACTAGCGGAACCTACAATGAGCAGTTCTTC.